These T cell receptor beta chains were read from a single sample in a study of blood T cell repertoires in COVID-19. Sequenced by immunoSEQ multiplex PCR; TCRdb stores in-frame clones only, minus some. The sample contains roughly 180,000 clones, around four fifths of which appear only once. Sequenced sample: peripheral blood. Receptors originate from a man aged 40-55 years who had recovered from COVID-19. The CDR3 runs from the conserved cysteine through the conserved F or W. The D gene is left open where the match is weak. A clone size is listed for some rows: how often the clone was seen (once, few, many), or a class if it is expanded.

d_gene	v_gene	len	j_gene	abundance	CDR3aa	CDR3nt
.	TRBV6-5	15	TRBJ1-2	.	CASSPRRTSNYGYTF	TGTGCCAGCAGTCCTCGACGGACTTCTAACTATGGCTACACCTTC
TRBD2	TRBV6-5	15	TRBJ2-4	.	CASRNKASGADIQYF	TGTGCCAGCAGGAACAAAGCTAGCGGGGCGGACATTCAGTACTTC
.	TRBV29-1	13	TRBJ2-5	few	CSVVVAAQETQYF	TGCAGCGTTGTTGTCGCGGCCCAAGAGACCCAGTACTTC
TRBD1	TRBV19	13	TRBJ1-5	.	CASSPGTDQPQHF	TGTGCCAGTAGTCCTGGGACAGATCAGCCCCAGCATTTT
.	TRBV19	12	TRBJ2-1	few	CASSFVYNEQFF	TGTGCCAGTAGTTTCGTATACAATGAGCAGTTCTTC
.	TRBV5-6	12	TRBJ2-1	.	CASSPLGLEQFF	TGTGCCAGCAGCCCCCTGGGGCTCGAGCAGTTCTTC
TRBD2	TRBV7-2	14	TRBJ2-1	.	CASSLDRTSGRVFF	TGTGCCAGCAGCTTAGATAGAACTAGCGGGAGAGTCTTCTTC
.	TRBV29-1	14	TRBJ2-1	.	CSLYPNREGNEQFF	TGCAGCCTTTACCCCAACAGGGAAGGGAATGAGCAGTTCTTC
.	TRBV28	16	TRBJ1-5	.	CASSLSALTGNQPQHF	TGTGCCAGCAGTTTATCTGCCTTGACAGGCAATCAGCCCCAGCATTTT
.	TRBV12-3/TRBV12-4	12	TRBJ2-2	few	CASIFGAGELFF	.
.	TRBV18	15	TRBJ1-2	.	CASSPQGVGDYGYTF	TGTGCCAGCTCACCACAGGGAGTCGGGGACTATGGCTACACCTTC
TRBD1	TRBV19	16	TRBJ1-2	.	CASSDLPGQKSSGYTF	TGTGCCAGTAGCGACCTCCCGGGACAGAAGTCTAGTGGCTACACCTTC
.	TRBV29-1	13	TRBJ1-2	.	CSVPPATDYGYTF	TGCAGCGTCCCTCCCGCGACAGACTATGGCTACACCTTC
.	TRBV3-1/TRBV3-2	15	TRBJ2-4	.	CASSLRGGSKNIQYF	TGTGCCAGCAGCCTCCGTGGCGGGTCCAAAAACATTCAGTACTTC
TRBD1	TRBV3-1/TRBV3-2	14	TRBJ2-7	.	CASSLGTDRREQYF	TGTGCCAGCAGCCTCGGGACAGACCGAAGGGAGCAGTACTTC
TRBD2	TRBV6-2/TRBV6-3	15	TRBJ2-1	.	CASSWTSGPRNEQFF	TGTGCCAGCAGTTGGACTAGCGGCCCTAGGAATGAGCAGTTCTTC
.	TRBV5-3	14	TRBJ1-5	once	CARSLGGRNQPQHF	TGTGCCAGAAGCTTAGGGGGTCGCAATCAGCCCCAGCATTTT
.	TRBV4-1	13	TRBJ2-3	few	CASSQAVADTQYF	TGCGCCAGCAGCCAAGCGGTAGCAGATACGCAGTATTTT
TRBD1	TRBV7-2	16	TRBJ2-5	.	CASSPPGTGGQETQYF	TGTGCCAGCAGCCCACCCGGGACAGGGGGGCAAGAGACCCAGTACTTC
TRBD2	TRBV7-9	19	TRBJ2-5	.	CASSLGVLASGTYQETQYF	TGTGCCAGCAGCTTAGGGGTATTGGCTAGCGGAACGTACCAAGAGACCCAGTACTTC
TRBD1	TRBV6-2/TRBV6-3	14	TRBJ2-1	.	CASSWDSSYNEQFF	TGTGCCAGCAGTTGGGACAGCTCCTACAATGAGCAGTTCTTC
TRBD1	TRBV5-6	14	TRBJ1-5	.	CASSLGTGLQPQHF	TGTGCCAGCAGCCTAGGGACAGGGCTTCAGCCCCAGCATTTT
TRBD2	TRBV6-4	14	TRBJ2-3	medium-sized	CASSTSGEADTQYF	TGTGCCAGCAGTACTAGCGGGGAGGCAGATACGCAGTATTTT
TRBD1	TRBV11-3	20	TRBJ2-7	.	CASSSSGTGAPDYHLYEQYF	TGTGCCAGCAGCTCATCCGGGACAGGGGCGCCCGACTACCACCTCTACGAGCAGTACTTC
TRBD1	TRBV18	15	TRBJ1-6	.	CASSPLETGNSPLHF	TGTGCCAGCTCACCATTAGAGACAGGGAATTCACCCCTCCACTTT
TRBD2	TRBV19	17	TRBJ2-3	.	CASSIDVPSGIADTQYF	TGTGCCAGTAGTATAGATGTCCCTAGCGGGATAGCAGATACGCAGTATTTT
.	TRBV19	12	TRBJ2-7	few	CASSGGDYEQYF	TGTGCCAGTAGTGGCGGCGACTACGAGCAGTACTTC
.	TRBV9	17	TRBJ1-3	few	CASSVGGAIRSGNTIYF	TGTGCCAGCAGCGTGGGTGGGGCGATCCGCTCTGGAAACACCATATATTTT
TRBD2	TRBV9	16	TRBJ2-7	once	CASSAGLAGGPIEQYF	TGTGCCAGCAGCGCGGGACTAGCGGGAGGGCCAATCGAGCAGTACTTC
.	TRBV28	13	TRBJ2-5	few	CANNREGKETQYF	TGTGCCAATAACAGGGAGGGTAAAGAGACCCAGTACTTC
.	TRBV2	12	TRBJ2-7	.	CASSVTGYEQYF	TGTGCCAGCAGTGTTACCGGGTACGAGCAGTACTTC
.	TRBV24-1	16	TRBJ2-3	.	CATSDLGGGSTDTQYF	TGTGCCACCAGTGATTTGGGAGGAGGGAGCACAGATACGCAGTATTTT
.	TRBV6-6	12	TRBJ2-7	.	CASRNTRDEQYF	TGTGCCAGCAGGAACACCAGGGACGAGCAGTACTTC
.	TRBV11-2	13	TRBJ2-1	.	CASSLGYGNEQFF	TGTGCCAGCAGCTTAGGTTACGGTAATGAGCAGTTCTTC
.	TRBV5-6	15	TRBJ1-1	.	CASSLRDRMNTEAFF	TGTGCCAGCAGCTTGCGAGACAGAATGAACACTGAAGCTTTCTTT
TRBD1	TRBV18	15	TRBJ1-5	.	CASSPTQGKNQPQHF	TGTGCCAGCTCGCCGACACAGGGGAAAAATCAGCCCCAGCATTTT
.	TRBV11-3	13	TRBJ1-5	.	CASSLDITEPQHF	TGTGCCAGCAGCTTAGACATTACAGAGCCCCAGCATTTT
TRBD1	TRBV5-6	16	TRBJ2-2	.	CASSFFGAGGPGELFF	TGTGCCAGCAGCTTTTTCGGGGCAGGGGGACCCGGGGAGCTGTTTTTT
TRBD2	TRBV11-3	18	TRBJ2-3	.	CASSLGTSGPTNTDTQYF	TGTGCCAGCAGCCTTGGGACTAGCGGGCCTACTAACACAGATACGCAGTATTTT
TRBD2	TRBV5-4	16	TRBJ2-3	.	CASSSWTSGGAGSQYF	TGTGCCAGCAGCTCGTGGACTAGCGGGGGGGCAGGTTCGCAGTATTTT
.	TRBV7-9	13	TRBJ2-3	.	CASSGGFTDTQYF	TGTGCCAGCAGCGGGGGGTTCACAGATACGCAGTATTTT
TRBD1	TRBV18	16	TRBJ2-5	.	CASSPKRTGSGETQYF	TGTGCCAGCTCACCAAAAAGGACAGGCTCGGGAGAGACCCAGTACTTC
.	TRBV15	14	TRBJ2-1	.	CATSSWQTYNEQFF	TGTGCCACCAGCAGTTGGCAGACTTACAATGAGCAGTTCTTC
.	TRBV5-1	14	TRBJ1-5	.	CASSFGYSNQPQHF	TGCGCCAGCAGCTTCGGTTATAGCAATCAGCCCCAGCATTTT
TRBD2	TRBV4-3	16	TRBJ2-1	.	CASSPVGTSGRSEQFF	TGCGCCAGCAGCCCCGTGGGGACTAGCGGTAGAAGTGAGCAGTTCTTC
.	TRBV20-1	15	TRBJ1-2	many	CSASSLDSLGYGYTF	TGCAGTGCTAGTTCCCTAGACTCACTGGGCTATGGCTACACCTTC
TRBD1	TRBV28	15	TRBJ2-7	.	CASLSPSQGPYEQYF	TGTGCCAGCCTTAGCCCCTCACAGGGGCCCTACGAGCAGTACTTC
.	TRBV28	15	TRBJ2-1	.	CASSMGGPSYNEQFF	TGTGCCAGCAGCATGGGAGGTCCATCCTACAATGAGCAGTTCTTC
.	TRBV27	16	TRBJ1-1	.	CASSFGLFGGNTEAFF	TGTGCCAGCAGTTTTGGCCTGTTCGGAGGTAACACTGAAGCTTTCTTT
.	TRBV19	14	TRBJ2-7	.	CASSPRGTQVGQYF	TGTGCCAGTAGTCCCCGGGGGACCCAAGTGGGGCAGTACTTC
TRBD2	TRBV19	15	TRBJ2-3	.	CASSQTSGSTDTQYF	TGTGCCAGTAGCCAGACTAGCGGGAGCACAGATACGCAGTATTTT
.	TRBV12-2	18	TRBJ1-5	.	CASRQKPSRDYSNQPQHF	TGTGCAAGTCGCCAGAAACCGTCCAGGGACTATAGCAATCAGCCCCAGCATTTT
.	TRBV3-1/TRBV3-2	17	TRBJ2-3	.	CASSQDRFGQSTDTQYF	TGTGCCAGCAGCCAAGATCGTTTCGGACAGAGCACAGATACGCAGTATTTT
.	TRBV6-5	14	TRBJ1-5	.	CASSYSTGIQPQHF	TGTGCCAGCAGTTACTCGACCGGGATCCAGCCCCAGCATTTT
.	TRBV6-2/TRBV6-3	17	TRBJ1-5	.	CASSQKLGTWINQPQHF	TGTGCCAGCAGCCAAAAGCTCGGGACATGGATTAATCAGCCCCAGCATTTT
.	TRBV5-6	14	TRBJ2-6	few	CASSSRTWANVLTF	TGTGCCAGCAGCTCTCGAACTTGGGCCAACGTCCTGACTTTC
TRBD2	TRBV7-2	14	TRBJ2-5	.	CASSLRGLQETQYF	TGTGCCAGCAGCTTGCGGGGGTTACAAGAGACCCAGTACTTC
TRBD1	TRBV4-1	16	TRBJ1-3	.	CASSQKTGDFGNTIYF	TGCGCCAGCAGCCAAAAGACAGGGGATTTTGGAAACACCATATATTTT